These T cell receptor beta chains were read from a single sample in a study of cytomegalovirus exposure and HLA in healthy donors. The assay was immunoSEQ multiplex PCR, and TCRdb's table has in-frame clones only and misses some. The sample consists of about 150,000 clones, around 84% of them appearing once. Sequencing was performed on PBMCs. Receptors originate from a man aged 18 to 35 in good health and CMV-seronegative. Each CDR3 is given with its conserved first and last residue. Fields, in order: D gene, clone size, J gene, V gene, CDR3 protein, CDR3 DNA. D genes are given only for firm matches. Expanded clones get a size class; other rows say once, few or many, or leave the size out.

>-|-|TRBJ1-4|TRBV6-5
CASSRWGGVDEKLFF
TGTGCCAGCTCCAGGTGGGGGGGGGTGGATGAAAAACTGTTTTTT
>-|-|TRBJ2-5|TRBV6-5
CASSYMQFQWETQYF
TGTGCCAGCAGTTACATGCAGTTCCAGTGGGAGACCCAGTACTTC
>-|-|TRBJ1-6|TRBV4-1
CASSPIEGEDSPLHF
TGCGCCAGCAGCCCTATCGAGGGAGAGGATTCACCCCTCCACTTT
>TRBD2|-|TRBJ2-7|TRBV9
CASSPGGYEQYF
TGTGCCAGCTCCCCGGGGGGCTACGAGCAGTACTTC
>TRBD2|-|TRBJ2-7|TRBV4-3
CASSQDLTGRTEQYF
TGCGCCAGCAGCCAAGATCTTACCGGGAGGACCGAGCAGTACTTC
>-|-|TRBJ2-7|TRBV6-1
CASSEAGGQGREQYF
TGTGCCAGCAGTGAAGCGGGGGGGCAGGGTCGGGAGCAGTACTTC
>-|-|TRBJ1-5|TRBV30
CAWARIPRQPQHF
TGTGCCTGGGCTCGAATCCCTCGGCAGCCCCAGCATTTT
>TRBD1|-|TRBJ1-1|TRBV5-4
CASSYIQGPKTAFF
TGTGCCAGCAGCTACATACAGGGGCCCAAGACGGCTTTCTTT
>-|-|TRBJ1-2|TRBV28
CASSPRAGVGAYGYTF
TGTGCCAGCAGTCCTCGGGCAGGGGTAGGAGCCTATGGCTACACCTTC
>-|-|TRBJ2-7|TRBV28
CASSSTDKSGYEQYF
TGTGCCAGCAGTTCAACGGACAAATCAGGGTACGAGCAGTACTTC
>TRBD1|-|TRBJ1-4|TRBV27
CASSRTRQGGNEKLFF
TGTGCCAGCAGCCGAACGAGACAGGGCGGGAATGAAAAACTGTTTTTT
>-|-|TRBJ1-2|TRBV28
CASSLLARYGYTF
TGTGCCAGCAGTTTATTAGCACGCTATGGCTACACCTTC
>-|-|TRBJ2-5|TRBV25-1
CASSESPGKFETQYF
TGTGCCAGCAGTGAATCCCCAGGGAAGTTTGAGACCCAGTACTTC
>-|once|TRBJ2-5|TRBV7-9
CASSPAETQETQYF
TGTGCCAGCAGCCCGGCAGAGACTCAAGAGACCCAGTACTTC
>TRBD1|-|TRBJ1-6|TRBV18
CASSPGQAGDSPLHF
TGTGCCAGCTCACCCGGACAGGCAGGAGATTCACCCCTCCACTTT
>-|-|TRBJ2-5|TRBV5-5
CASSPEEWETQYF
TGTGCCAGCAGCCCGGAGGAATGGGAGACCCAGTACTTC
>TRBD1|-|TRBJ2-3|TRBV5-1
CASSGGTGLTDTQYF
TGCGCCAGCAGCGGCGGGACAGGGCTTACAGATACGCAGTATTTT
>-|-|TRBJ1-4|TRBV19
CASRNTGFSNEKLFF
TGTGCCAGTAGGAATACAGGCTTCTCTAATGAAAAACTGTTTTTT
>-|once|TRBJ1-1|TRBV5-1
CASTIQGGDTEAFF
TGCGCCAGCACCATTCAGGGAGGCGACACTGAAGCTTTCTTT
>TRBD1|-|TRBJ2-4|TRBV4-2
CASSQDPGTGINIQYF
TGTGCCAGCAGCCAAGATCCCGGGACAGGGATTAACATTCAGTACTTC
>-|-|TRBJ2-7|TRBV6-5
CASSPSAGGAHEQYF
TGTGCCAGCAGCCCGTCTGCGGGCGGAGCCCACGAGCAGTACTTC
>-|-|TRBJ2-1|TRBV6-5
CASSYSRDGLYNEQFF
TGTGCCAGCAGTTACTCGCGGGATGGGCTCTACAATGAGCAGTTCTTC
>TRBD1|-|TRBJ2-7|TRBV18
CASSRDRSSYEQYF
TGTGCCAGCTCACGGGACAGATCGTCCTACGAGCAGTACTTC
>TRBD2|-|TRBJ2-7|TRBV7-3
CASSPAGTTPFYEQYF
TGTGCCAGCAGCCCTGCCGGGACTACCCCCTTCTACGAGCAGTACTTC
>-|-|TRBJ1-2|TRBV29-1
CSVQRGLGLRGYTF
TGCAGCGTCCAAAGGGGTCTGGGACTTCGTGGCTACACCTTC
>-|-|TRBJ1-5|TRBV9
CASSVDSGGNQPQHF
TGTGCCAGCAGCGTCGACTCTGGGGGGAATCAGCCCCAGCATTTT
>TRBD1|-|TRBJ2-6|TRBV5-4
CASSPRQGIPSGANVLTF
TGTGCCAGCAGCCCCCGACAGGGAATACCTTCTGGGGCCAACGTCCTGACTTTC
>TRBD1|-|TRBJ2-5|TRBV27
CASSLSQGVTEETQYF
TGTGCCAGCAGTTTATCCCAGGGGGTGACCGAAGAGACCCAGTACTTC
>-|-|TRBJ1-4|TRBV4-1
CASSHPTGRDREKLFF
TGCGCCAGCAGCCACCCGACAGGACGGGATCGTGAAAAACTGTTTTTT
>-|-|TRBJ2-7|TRBV9
CASSPVGNRGEQYF
TGTGCCAGCAGCCCGGTGGGGAACCGGGGCGAGCAGTACTTC
>TRBD2|-|TRBJ2-7|TRBV19
CASSPNPGLAGNYEQYF
TGTGCCAGTAGTCCCAATCCGGGACTAGCGGGGAACTACGAGCAGTACTTC
>-|-|TRBJ1-1|TRBV6-6
CASKAAVNTEAFF
TGTGCCAGCAAAGCGGCGGTGAACACTGAAGCTTTCTTT
>TRBD2|-|TRBJ2-1|TRBV28
CASSLPLPLAGGSNEQFF
TGTGCCAGCAGTTTACCCCTGCCACTAGCGGGAGGTTCAAATGAGCAGTTCTTC
>TRBD2|-|TRBJ2-3|TRBV28
CASSFPSGSSLDTQYF
TGTGCCAGCAGTTTCCCAAGCGGGAGTTCTTTGGATACGCAGTATTTT
>TRBD1|-|TRBJ1-4|TRBV4-2
CASSQDAGQEYNEKLFF
TGTGCCAGCAGCCAAGATGCCGGACAGGAATACAATGAAAAACTGTTTTTT
>-|-|TRBJ1-2|TRBV15
CATSRDLNGLGYTF
TGTGCCACCAGCAGAGATCTAAACGGTCTGGGCTACACCTTC
>TRBD1|-|TRBJ1-5|TRBV28
CAYSGTGNQPQHF
TGTGCCTATTCCGGGACAGGGAATCAGCCCCAGCATTTT
>-|once|TRBJ2-7|TRBV6-1
CASSEAGQGHEQYF
TGTGCCAGCAGTGAAGCGGGGCAGGGCCACGAGCAGTACTTC
>TRBD2|-|TRBJ2-1|TRBV5-1
CASSRSGTSGDNEQFF
TGCGCCAGCAGCAGGTCCGGGACTAGCGGAGACAATGAGCAGTTCTTC
>-|-|TRBJ1-3|TRBV10-1
CASSESAPRLAIYF
TGCGCCAGCAGTGAGTCGGCCCCGCGACTCGCCATATATTTT
>-|-|TRBJ1-3|TRBV4-1
CASSPLQASGNTIYF
TGCGCCAGCAGCCCCCTGCAGGCTTCTGGAAACACCATATATTTT
>TRBD1|once|TRBJ1-6|TRBV5-6
CASSLRGTGNSPLHF
TGTGCCAGCAGCTTGAGGGGGACAGGGAATTCACCCCTCCACTTT
>-|-|TRBJ2-1|TRBV5-1
CASSDNRGDEQFF
TGCGCCAGCAGCGATAATCGCGGGGATGAGCAGTTCTTC
>TRBD1|-|TRBJ2-3|TRBV18
CASSPNRQGVTDTQYF
TGTGCCAGCTCACCCAATCGGCAGGGGGTAACAGATACGCAGTATTTT
>TRBD1|few|TRBJ2-2|TRBV7-8
CASSQNRGRGGELFF
TGTGCCAGCAGCCAAAACAGGGGGCGAGGCGGGGAGCTGTTTTTT
>TRBD1|-|TRBJ2-7|TRBV7-3
CASHKGGGTETSYEQYF
TGTGCCAGCCACAAGGGTGGTGGGACAGAGACCTCCTACGAGCAGTACTTC
>TRBD1|-|TRBJ2-7|TRBV5-4
CASSKGGQGEYEQYF
TGTGCCAGCAGCAAAGGAGGACAGGGTGAATACGAGCAGTACTTC
>-|-|TRBJ2-1|TRBV28
CASSPTFLRIRLHEQFF
TGTGCCAGCAGTCCCACCTTTTTGCGGATACGTCTCCATGAGCAGTTCTTC
>-|-|TRBJ2-1|TRBV7-2
CASSRGTQPYNEQFF
TGTGCCAGCAGCCGAGGGACTCAACCTTACAATGAGCAGTTCTTC
>-|-|TRBJ1-5|TRBV11-3
CASSLEFPGSGNQPQHF
TGTGCCAGCAGCTTAGAGTTTCCAGGGTCGGGTAATCAGCCCCAGCATTTT
>TRBD1|-|TRBJ2-6|TRBV4-1
CASSPLPGQVSGANVLTF
TGCGCCAGCAGCCCGCTTCCGGGACAGGTCTCTGGGGCCAACGTCCTGACTTTC
>-|-|TRBJ2-7|TRBV27
CASSPSLGVYEQYF
TGTGCCAGCAGTCCCTCTCTCGGGGTCTACGAGCAGTACTTC
>-|once|TRBJ2-1|TRBV2
CASTRTGAGPSYNEQFF
TGTGCCAGCACCCGAACAGGTGCGGGACCCTCCTACAATGAGCAGTTCTTC
>TRBD1|-|TRBJ2-1|TRBV7-2
CASSLDGAGTVSGWQFF
TGTGCCAGCAGCTTAGATGGGGCCGGGACAGTCAGCGGCTGGCAGTTCTTC
>TRBD2|-|TRBJ2-3|TRBV6-1
CASSEGLAGSTDTQYF
TGTGCCAGCAGTGAAGGACTAGCGGGGTCCACAGATACGCAGTATTTT
>TRBD2|-|TRBJ2-7|TRBV28
CASSRPTSGSSYEQYF
TGTGCCAGCAGCCGCCCAACTAGCGGGAGCTCCTACGAGCAGTACTTC
>-|-|TRBJ1-2|TRBV6-6
CASQGSGYGYTF
TGTGCCAGCCAAGGCTCAGGGTATGGCTACACCTTC
>TRBD1|-|TRBJ2-1|TRBV30
CACTGQGSDNEQFF
TGTGCCTGCACGGGACAGGGTAGTGACAATGAGCAGTTCTTC